The next 19 T cell receptor beta chains were all read from a single sample in a study of cytomegalovirus exposure and HLA in healthy donors. Use of 60 Vbeta and 13 Jbeta primers characterized the PCR. Profiling relied on immunoSEQ multiplex PCR, and the TCRdb table lists in-frame clones only, not all of them. Of roughly 120,000 clones in the sample, less than 80% were seen once. The source material was PBMCs. The receptors were gathered from a man aged 50-59 years in good health and CMV-seronegative.

The chain employs TRBV11-2 and TRBJ1-3, with 8 positions matching TRBD1. Germline V gives CDR1 SGHAT, CDR2 FQNNGV. This CDR3 contains 18 residues. J gave up 3 bases and V 5 bases, and 15 bases lay outside the gene matches. DNA of the CDR3: TGTGCCAGCAGCCCCGGCAGGGGGCGGAGTGTGGGTGGAAACACCATATATTTT. Amino acid sequence: CASSPGRGRSVGGNTIYF.

The genes are TRBV19 and TRBJ2-1; no definite D call. V lost 3 bases and J lost 7, with 13 bases in between. CDR1 is LNHDA, CDR2 SQIVND, per germline (reference sequence). The CDR3 has 14 amino acids. As DNA, the CDR3 is TGTGCCAGTAGTATTCGGGTCCAAGGTAATGAGCAGTTCTTC. It translates to CASSIRVQGNEQFF.

This chain joins TRBV2 and TRBJ2-7; D is perhaps TRBD1 (5 bases). Deletions cut 2 bases from V and 3 bases from J, with 23 bases between. From germline, CDR1 is SNHLY and CDR2 FYNNEI. This CDR3 contains 18 residues. Here the CDR3 DNA reads TGTGCCAGCAGTGAACAGGGTTCGGATGGGTTAGGGGTCTACGAGCAGTACTTC. Translation gives CASSEQGSDGLGVYEQYF.

The chain employs TRBV5-1 and TRBJ1-1, with D possibly TRBD1 on 6 matching bases. The germline V gene encodes CDR1 SGHRS and CDR2 YFSETQ. V was cut by 0 bases and J by 1 base, with 10 bases left in between. The CDR3 has 15 amino acids. CDR3: CASSLDRVGNTEAFF. CDR3 in DNA: TGCGCCAGCAGCTTGGACAGGGTTGGGAACACTGAAGCTTTCTTT.

This clone came up once. The chain links TRBV9 to TRBJ2-3, with TRBD2 as a possible D gene (6 bases). The ends were cut back, 0 bases at V and 2 bases at J, with 13 bases in the middle. Germline V gene data show CDR1 as SGDLS and CDR2 as YYNGEE. The CDR3 spans 16 residues. The CDR3: CASSVGGGETTDTQYF. CDR3 nucleotides: TGTGCCAGCAGCGTAGGAGGCGGGGAGACCACAGATACGCAGTATTTT.

The V gene is TRBV20-1, the J gene TRBJ1-2; D unresolved. The ends were cut back, 1 base at V and 4 bases at J, with 4 bases in the middle. This CDR3 spans 11 amino acids. Germline CDR1 reads DFQATT; CDR2 reads SNEGSKA (reference sequence). The CDR3 spells CSARAGYGYTF. The CDR3 nucleotides read TGCAGTGCTAGAGCCGGCTATGGCTACACCTTC.

This clone occurred once. The chain is built from TRBV30 and TRBJ1-5; possible D gene TRBD1, 6 bases. The CDR3 loop spans 13 amino acids. V was clipped by 0 bases and J by 5 bases, with 8 bases between them. Germline V lookup: CDR1 GTSNPN, CDR2 SVGIG (reference sequence). In nucleotides, the CDR3 is TGTGCCTGGAGTGTTGCAGGGGATCAGCCCCAGCATTTT. Translating gives CAWSVAGDQPQHF.

CDR3 sequence reads: CAISGLENSPLHF. The CDR3 DNA reads as TGTGCCATCAGTGGACTCGAGAATTCACCCCTCCACTTT. V usage is TRBV10-3 and J usage is TRBJ1-6; no firm D call. From germline, CDR1 is ENHRY and CDR2 SYGVKD. The CDR3 spans 13 residues. Trimming shortened V by 4 bases and J by 7 bases, and 8 bases separated the two germline ends.

The CDR3 here is CASRRTSGGATFHEQYV. The CDR3, as DNA: TGTGCCAGCAGGAGGACTAGCGGGGGGGCCACCTTCCACGAGCAGTACGTC. The gene calls are TRBV2 and TRBJ2-7, with 15 bases identical to TRBD2. Losses at the gene ends were 6 bases for V and 5 bases for J; bases not matched to a gene: 11. The CDR3 is made up of 17 amino acids. CDR1 is SNHLY, CDR2 FYNNEI, per germline.

This clone was found once. The chain has TRBV5-6 and TRBJ2-6; D possibly corresponds to TRBD2 (6 bases). Deletions cut 0 bases from V and 0 bases from J, with 16 bases between. Germline CDR1 and CDR2: SGHDT and YYEEEE. The CDR3 loop spans 19 amino acids. The CDR3 loop is CASSLGPGLMISGANVLTF. In DNA, the CDR3 is TGTGCCAGCAGCTTGGGGCCGGGACTTATGATCTCTGGGGCCAACGTCCTGACTTTC.

CDR3 bases: TGTGCCAGTATGCCCAGGGCTGGCGATACGCAGTATTTT. This gives the protein CASMPRAGDTQYF. This chain uses TRBV19 with TRBJ2-3; tentatively, D is TRBD1 (5 bases). Germline CDR1 and CDR2: LNHDA and SQIVND (reference sequence). V gave up 7 bases and J gave up 6 bases, with 14 bases separating them. The CDR3 is 13 residues long.

CDR3 in amino acids: CASSPRDWPFF. For the CDR3, the DNA is TGTGCCAGCTCCCCCCGGGACTGGCCGTTCTTC. The gene calls are TRBV18 and TRBJ2-1; D is possibly TRBD2 (6 bases). The germline CDR1 and CDR2 sequences are KGHSH and LQKENI. The CDR3 loop spans 11 amino acids. Trimming took off 6 bases at V and 15 bases at J, with 15 bases between the two ends.

This clone appeared a few times. This rearrangement joins TRBV9 to TRBJ1-3, with TRBD1 matching 7 bases. The J segment lost 4 bases and the V segment lost 0 bases, leaving 7 bases of the junction unmatched. CDR1 is SGDLS and CDR2 is YYNGEE in the germline V gene. CDR3 length: 16 residues. Written as DNA, the CDR3 is TGTGCCAGCAGCGTAGGCCCTACAGGGGCGGGAAACACCATATATTTT. This translates into CASSVGPTGAGNTIYF.

This chain uses TRBV6-5 with TRBJ1-5; 7 bases are a match to TRBD1. V lost 4 bases to trimming and J lost 4 bases; unmatched junction nucleotides: 4. CDR3 length: 14 residues. From germline, CDR1 is MNHEY and CDR2 SVGAGI. CDR3 DNA: TGTGCCAGCAGTTTGGGACAGTTAAATCAGCCCCAGCATTTT. Translation gives CASSLGQLNQPQHF.

The V call is TRBV4-2, the J call TRBJ2-2, with a tentative D call TRBD2 (5 bases). Trimming left V 0 bases short and J 1 base short, with 12 bases between. Germline V gene sequence: CDR1 LGHNA, CDR2 YNFKEQ. This CDR3 is built from 17 residues. The CDR3: CASSQDKKGVNTGELFF. Written as DNA, the CDR3 is TGTGCCAGCAGCCAAGATAAGAAGGGAGTGAACACCGGGGAGCTGTTTTTT.

The chain combines TRBV7-8 with TRBJ1-3; D is unresolved. The V end lost 1 base, the J end lost 0 bases, and 13 bases lay between the germline ends. CDR1 and CDR2 (germline): SGHVS, FQNEAQ. The CDR3 is 17 residues long. The CDR3 DNA sequence: TGTGCCAGCAGCTTAGGGGCCCGATTCGTCTCTGGAAACACCATATATTTT. It codes for CASSLGARFVSGNTIYF.

Remarks on this clone: Other DNA sequences in this sample translate to the same CDR3. V and J are TRBV7-9 and TRBJ1-2; tentative D call: TRBD1 (6 bases). This CDR3 spans 15 amino acids. V lost 1 base and J 8 bases, leaving 17 bases between the germline ends. CDR1 and CDR2 (germline): SEHNR, FQNEAQ (reference sequence). The CDR3 reads CASSLGRGLGYGYTF. As DNA, the CDR3 is TGTGCCAGCAGCTTAGGGCGGGGGCTTGGCTACGGCTACACCTTC. The full variable domain, its missing parts supplied by reference TRBV7-9 and TRBJ1-2, is DTGVSQNPRHKITKRGQNVTFRCDPISEHNRLYWYRQTLGQGPEFLTYFQNEAQLEKSRLLSDRFSAERPKGSFSTLEIQRTEQGDSAMYLCASSLGRGLGYGYTFGSGTRLTVV.

This clone appeared a few times. The chain couples TRBV19 to TRBJ2-1; no reliable D call. The CDR3 sequence is 16 residues long. V was trimmed by 3 bases and J by 0 bases, leaving 12 bases between them. Germline CDR1 and CDR2: LNHDA and SQIVND (reference sequence). The CDR3 DNA is TGTGCCAGTAGTATTACCGATCTGAGCTCCTACAATGAGCAGTTCTTC. This encodes CASSITDLSSYNEQFF.

The chain has TRBV29-1 and TRBJ2-7; TRBD1 aligns across 8 bases. The length of the CDR3 is 12 residues. The germline gives CDR1 SQVTM, CDR2 ANQGSEA. After removal of 5 bases from V and 3 bases from J, the junction contained 3 bases not matched to a gene. The CDR3 spells CSVRGQVYEQYF. The CDR3 nucleotides read TGCAGCGTTAGGGGACAGGTCTACGAGCAGTACTTC.